This TCR beta chain was retrieved from a study of T cell responses to AZD1222 COVID-19 vaccine (dated by TCRdb to about 2021). General notes on the study: A total of over 230 trial participants underwent TCR sequencing, of whom some 210 received two doses of AZD1222 and about 26 received two doses of the MenACWY control vaccine. Trial participants were enrolled by age into subgroups of 18-55, 56-69 and 70-plus years, and approximately 150, 30 and 60 TCR-sequenced participants, respectively, were included in these subgroups. Overall results and qualifications from the work: The 56-69-year group was small, and its depth increase did not reach significance, likely because of low power. Participants were mostly white British and included more females than males, and it was suggested by the authors that clonal diversity may have been underestimated. Reportedly, close to half of the unique spike-specific TCRs recognized epitopes lying outside the regions that are mutated in the B.1.351 and B.1.1.7 variants. Vaccine-associated CD4 TCRs spanned the whole spike protein, with dominant responses in regions 160-218 and 743-854. Because no day 14 peak-response samples were available, the repertoires could be characterized only after the peak T cell response. Conclusions about previously exposed vaccinees were limited because only a handful of AZD1222 recipients were SARS-CoV-2 seropositive at baseline. Spike-specific TCR breadth and depth rose significantly after two AZD1222 doses compared with day 0 and with MenACWY recipients.

Turning to this clone: Which antigen it targets is not known. No much larger clone is present one base from it, and per-base qualities are unavailable.

The CDR3 regions of human TCRbeta chains were analyzed by immunosequencing. The authors' analysis ran thus. TCRs in the repertoires were compared against a reference library of SARS-CoV-2-specific TCRs that had been generated with the MIRA antigen-specificity platform. Breadth was defined as the fraction of unique TCRs that were SARS-CoV-2-associated, and depth was defined as the fraction of total T cells that were SARS-CoV-2-associated. Using the MIRA data, each spike-specific TCR was assigned both to the spike region to which the TCR was reactive and to a CD4 or CD8 class. Log10-transformed breadth and depth values were compared by one-way ANOVA with Sidak's multiple comparisons tests. TCRdb carries this immuneACCESS record with in-frame sequences only. Its versions omit some clonotypes, under half of them owing to an unresolved V gene in the studies checked, with the rest unexplained. The DNA was the basis for D and trimming; V, J and clone size are from that table. The sample records approximately 120,000 clones, more than 80% of which are singletons. The ten largest clones capture 4.4% of the sample.

From the cysteine up to the phenylalanine, the CDR3 has a length of 14 residues. Just the 42-base CDR3 DNA is kept, in frame starting at base 1. CDR1 and CDR2 are read off the germline V gene as SNHLY and FYNNEI. Clipping removes 8 bases from V and 2 bases from J, with 1 as the unmatched junction base count. In light of the paper, this sample's time point label describes: about 28 days (+/-7) after the second vaccine dose. AZD1222 recipients given second doses at about 4 weeks or at about 12 weeks were pooled, since spike-specific TCR depth and breadth were not found to differ between the two schedules. Samples from vaccinated people were obtained from the UK trials COV001 and COV002, which included a single-blind randomized controlled phase 2/3 trial of AZD1222 (ChAdOx1 nCoV-19) in healthy adults. For TCRbeta chain sequencing, PBMC samples were collected from trial participants at day 0 and at day 28 after the second dose.

The rearranged chain carries TRBV2 and TRBJ2-2; 11 of the junction bases match TRBD2. Sample: peripheral blood, taken 28 days after the second AZD1222 dose. The clonotype was recovered from an adult who received the AZD1222 COVID-19 vaccine. The nucleotide sequence is TGTGCCAGCGGGACTAGCGGTAACACCGGGGAGCTGTTTTTT. The resulting protein is CASGTSGNTGELFF.